Given below is one T cell receptor (beta chain) in context. No antigen is known for it. Though probably carrying unrecorded immune exposures, donors were nominally healthy at sampling. These data belong to a study of cytomegalovirus exposure and HLA in healthy donors. The overall study: Clustering assigned 81% of the roughly 370 genotyped donors to the Caucasian-associated ancestry cluster.

Germline lookup yields CDR1 SGHDN and CDR2 FVKESK. This CDR3 has 13 residues. V lost 3 bases and J lost 7; bases outside the gene matches: 3. 60 Vbeta and 13 Jbeta primers were used in PCR. Clones were read by immunoSEQ multiplex PCR, and TCRdb kept only the in-frame ones, dropping some. The sample records 120,000 or so clones, over 60% being singletons. Whole-study results and caveats: TCR beta V- and J-gene trimming was later associated with a missense DCLRE1C variant. Sequencing likely caused a cluster of highly shared sequence variants.

The chain joins TRBV14 to TRBJ2-1; 7 nucleotides match TRBD2. This sequence originates from a female donor in good health and CMV-seronegative. Sequencing was carried out using PBMCs. CDR3 sequence: CASSHGGWNEQFF. As DNA, the CDR3 is TGTGCCAGCAGCCACGGGGGGTGGAATGAGCAGTTCTTC.